This note documents a single T cell receptor beta chain sequence. This entry belongs to a study of blood T cell repertoires in COVID-19. Generated by immunoSEQ multiplex PCR, the TCRdb table keeps only in-frame clones and is missing some. The sample lists 150,000 or so clones; 82% were seen once. The CDR3 has 11 amino acids. V lost 1 base and J lost 12, with 7 bases in between. Per the germline V gene, CDR1 is SGHAT and CDR2 is FQDESV (reference sequence). Donors of Cohort 3 who recovered were those that had two negative PCRs, clearance, or symptom resolution. The TCR sequence derives from a man in his sixties who had recovered from COVID-19. The chain carries TRBV11-1 and TRBJ2-1; no reliable D call. The sample consisted of PBMCs or T cells enriched from blood (not recorded which). CDR3 in DNA: TGTGCCAGCAGCTTAGAGGAGTGGCAGTTCTTC. Amino acid sequence: CASSLEEWQFF.